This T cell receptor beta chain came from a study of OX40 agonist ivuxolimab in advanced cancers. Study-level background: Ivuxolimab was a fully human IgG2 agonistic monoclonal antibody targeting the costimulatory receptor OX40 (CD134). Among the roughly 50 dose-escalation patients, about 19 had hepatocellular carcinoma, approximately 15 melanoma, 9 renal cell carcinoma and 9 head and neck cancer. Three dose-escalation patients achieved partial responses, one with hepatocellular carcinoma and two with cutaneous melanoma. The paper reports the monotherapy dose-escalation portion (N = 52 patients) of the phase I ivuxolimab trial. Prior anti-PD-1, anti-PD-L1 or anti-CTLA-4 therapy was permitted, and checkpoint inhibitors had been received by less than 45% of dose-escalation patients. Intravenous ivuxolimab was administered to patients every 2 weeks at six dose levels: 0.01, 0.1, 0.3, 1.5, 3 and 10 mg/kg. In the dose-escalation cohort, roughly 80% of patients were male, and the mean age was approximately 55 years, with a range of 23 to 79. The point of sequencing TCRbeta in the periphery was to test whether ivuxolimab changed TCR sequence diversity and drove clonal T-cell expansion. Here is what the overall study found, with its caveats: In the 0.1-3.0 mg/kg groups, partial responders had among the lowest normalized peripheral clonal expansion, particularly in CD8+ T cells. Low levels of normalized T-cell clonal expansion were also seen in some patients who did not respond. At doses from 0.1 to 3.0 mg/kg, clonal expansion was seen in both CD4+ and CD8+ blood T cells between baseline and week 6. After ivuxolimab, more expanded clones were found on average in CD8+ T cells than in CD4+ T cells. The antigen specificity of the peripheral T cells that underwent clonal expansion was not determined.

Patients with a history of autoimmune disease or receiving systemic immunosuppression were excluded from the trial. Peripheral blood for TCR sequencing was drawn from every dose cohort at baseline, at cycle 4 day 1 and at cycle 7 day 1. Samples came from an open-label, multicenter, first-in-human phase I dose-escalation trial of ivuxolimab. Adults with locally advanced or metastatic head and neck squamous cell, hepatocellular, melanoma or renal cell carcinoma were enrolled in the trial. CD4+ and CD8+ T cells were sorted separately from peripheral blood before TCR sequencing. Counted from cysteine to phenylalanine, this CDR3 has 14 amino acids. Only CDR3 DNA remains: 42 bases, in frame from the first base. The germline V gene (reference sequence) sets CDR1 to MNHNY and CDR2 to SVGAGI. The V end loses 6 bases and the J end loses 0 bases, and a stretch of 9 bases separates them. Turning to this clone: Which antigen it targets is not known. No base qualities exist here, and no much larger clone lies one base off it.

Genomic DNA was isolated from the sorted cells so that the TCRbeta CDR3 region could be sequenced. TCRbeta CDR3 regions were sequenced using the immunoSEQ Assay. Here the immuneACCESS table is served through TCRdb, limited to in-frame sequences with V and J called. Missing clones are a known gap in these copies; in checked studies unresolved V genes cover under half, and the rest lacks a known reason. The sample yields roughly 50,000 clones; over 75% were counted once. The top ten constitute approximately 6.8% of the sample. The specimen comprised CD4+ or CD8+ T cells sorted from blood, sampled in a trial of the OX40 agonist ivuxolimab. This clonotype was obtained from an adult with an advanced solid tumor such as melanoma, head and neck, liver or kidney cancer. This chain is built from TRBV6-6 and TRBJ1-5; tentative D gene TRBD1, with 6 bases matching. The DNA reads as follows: TGTGCCAGCAGGGACAGTAATAGCAATCAGCCCCAGCATTTT. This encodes CASRDSNSNQPQHF.